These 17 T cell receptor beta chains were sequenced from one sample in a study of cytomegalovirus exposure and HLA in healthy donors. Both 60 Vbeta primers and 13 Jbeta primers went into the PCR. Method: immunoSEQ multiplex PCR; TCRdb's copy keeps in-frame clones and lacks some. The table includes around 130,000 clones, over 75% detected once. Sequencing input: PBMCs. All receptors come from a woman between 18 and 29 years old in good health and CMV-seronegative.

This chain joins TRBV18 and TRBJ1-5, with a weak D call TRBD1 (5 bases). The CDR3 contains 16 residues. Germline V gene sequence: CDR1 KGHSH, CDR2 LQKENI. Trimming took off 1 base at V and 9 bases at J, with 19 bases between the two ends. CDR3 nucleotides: TGTGCCAGCTCACCACTTCGGGACTTGGAGCGGGGGCCCCAGCATTTT. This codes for CASSPLRDLERGPQHF. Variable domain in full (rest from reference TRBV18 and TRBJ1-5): NAGVMQNPRHLVRRRGQEARLRCSPMKGHSHVYWYRQLPEEGLKFMVYLQKENIIDESGMPKERFSAEFPKEGPSILRIQQVVRGDSAAYFCASSPLRDLERGPQHFGDGTRLSIL.

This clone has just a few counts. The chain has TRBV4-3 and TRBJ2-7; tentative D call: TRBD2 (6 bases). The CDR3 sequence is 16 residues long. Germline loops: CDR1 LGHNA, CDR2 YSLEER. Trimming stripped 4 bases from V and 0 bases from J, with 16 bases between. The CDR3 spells CASSRGEAGSSYEQYF. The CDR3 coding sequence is TGCGCCAGCAGCCGGGGGGAGGCAGGGAGCTCCTACGAGCAGTACTTC.

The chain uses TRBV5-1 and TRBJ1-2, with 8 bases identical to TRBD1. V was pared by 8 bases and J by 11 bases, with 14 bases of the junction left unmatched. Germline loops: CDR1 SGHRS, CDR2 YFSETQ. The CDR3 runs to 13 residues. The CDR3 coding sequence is TGCGCCAGTAACCCTACATCAGGGGGCGAGTACACCTTC. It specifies CASNPTSGGEYTF. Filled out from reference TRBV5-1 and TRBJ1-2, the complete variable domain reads KAGVTQTPRYLIKTRGQQVTLSCSPISGHRSVSWYQQTPGQGLQFLFEYFSETQRNKGNFPGRFSGRQFSNSRSEMNVSTLELGDSALYLCASNPTSGGEYTFGSGTRLTVV.

For the CDR3, the DNA is TGTGCCAGCAGTCTCGACAGGGGTCGAGAGACCCAGTACTTC. Amino acids: CASSLDRGRETQYF. J is TRBJ2-5 and V is TRBV6-1, with 8 bases identical to TRBD1. CDR3 size: 14 residues. CDR1 MNHNS and CDR2 SASEGT come from the germline V gene. V trimming: 5 bases; J trimming: 4 bases; junction bases outside the gene matches: 6.

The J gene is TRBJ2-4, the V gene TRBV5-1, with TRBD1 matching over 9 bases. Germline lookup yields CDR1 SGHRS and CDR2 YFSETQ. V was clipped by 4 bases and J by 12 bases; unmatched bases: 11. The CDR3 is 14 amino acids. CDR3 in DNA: TGCGCCAGCAGCAGGGTCGGGACAGGGTTTTGTCAGTACTTC. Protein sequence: CASSRVGTGFCQYF.

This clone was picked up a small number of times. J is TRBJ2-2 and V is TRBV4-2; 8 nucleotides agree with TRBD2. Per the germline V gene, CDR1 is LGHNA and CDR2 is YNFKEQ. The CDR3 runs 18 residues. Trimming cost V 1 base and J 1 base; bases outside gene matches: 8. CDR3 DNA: TGTGCCAGCAGCCAAGGGGGCGGGACTAGGGTGAACACCGGGGAGCTGTTTTTT. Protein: CASSQGGGTRVNTGELFF.

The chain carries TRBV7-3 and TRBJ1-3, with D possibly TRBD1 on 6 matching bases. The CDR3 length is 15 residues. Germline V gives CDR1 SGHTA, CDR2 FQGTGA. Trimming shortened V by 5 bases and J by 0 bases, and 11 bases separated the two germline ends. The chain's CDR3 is CASSLQGGSGNTIYF. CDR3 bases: TGTGCCAGCAGCCTACAGGGCGGCTCTGGAAACACCATATATTTT.

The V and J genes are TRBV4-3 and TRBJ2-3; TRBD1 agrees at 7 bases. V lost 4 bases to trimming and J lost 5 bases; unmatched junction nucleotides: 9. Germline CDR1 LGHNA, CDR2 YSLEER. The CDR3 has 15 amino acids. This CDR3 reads CASSPDHSGGDTQYF. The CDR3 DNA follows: TGCGCCAGCAGCCCAGACCATTCAGGGGGAGATACGCAGTATTTT.

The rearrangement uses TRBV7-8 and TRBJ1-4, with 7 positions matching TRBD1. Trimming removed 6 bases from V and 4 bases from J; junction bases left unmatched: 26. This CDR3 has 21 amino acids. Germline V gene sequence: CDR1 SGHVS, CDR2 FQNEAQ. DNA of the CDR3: TGTGCCAGCAGACCTAAAGGGGATGCCGGGACAGAGCCGGGGATTAATGAAAAACTGTTTTTT. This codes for CASRPKGDAGTEPGINEKLFF.

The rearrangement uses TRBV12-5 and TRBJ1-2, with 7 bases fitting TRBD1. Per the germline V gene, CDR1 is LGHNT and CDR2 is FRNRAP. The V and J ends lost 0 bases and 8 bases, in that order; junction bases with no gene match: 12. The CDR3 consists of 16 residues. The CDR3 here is CASGLVPAGGNGGYTF. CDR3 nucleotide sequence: TGTGCTAGTGGTTTGGTACCGGCAGGGGGTAACGGAGGCTACACCTTC.

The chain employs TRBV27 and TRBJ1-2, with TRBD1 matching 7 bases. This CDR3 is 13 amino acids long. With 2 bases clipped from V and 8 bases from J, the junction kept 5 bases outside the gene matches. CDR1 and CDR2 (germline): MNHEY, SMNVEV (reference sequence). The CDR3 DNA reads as TGTGCCAGCAGTTTACGGCAGGGGGGCGGCTACACCTTC. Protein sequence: CASSLRQGGGYTF.

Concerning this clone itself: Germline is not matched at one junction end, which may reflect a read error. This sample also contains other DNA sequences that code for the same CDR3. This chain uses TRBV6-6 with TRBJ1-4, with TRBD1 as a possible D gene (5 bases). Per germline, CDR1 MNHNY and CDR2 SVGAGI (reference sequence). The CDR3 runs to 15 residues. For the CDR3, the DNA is TGTGCCAGCAGTTACACTGGGGGGACTAACGAAAAACTGTTTTTT. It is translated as CASSYTGGTNEKLFF.

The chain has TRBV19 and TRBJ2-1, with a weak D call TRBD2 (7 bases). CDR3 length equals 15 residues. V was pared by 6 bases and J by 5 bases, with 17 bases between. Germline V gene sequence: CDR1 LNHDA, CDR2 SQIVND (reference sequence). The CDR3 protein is CASSLGGGPNNEQFF. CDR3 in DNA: TGTGCCAGTAGCCTAGGGGGGGGCCCAAACAATGAGCAGTTCTTC.

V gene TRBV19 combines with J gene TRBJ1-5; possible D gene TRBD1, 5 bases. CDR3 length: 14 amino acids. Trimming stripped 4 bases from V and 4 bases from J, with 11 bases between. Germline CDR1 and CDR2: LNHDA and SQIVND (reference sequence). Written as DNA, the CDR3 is TGTGCCAGTAGTACCGACAGCCCTAATCAGCCCCAGCATTTT. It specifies CASSTDSPNQPQHF.

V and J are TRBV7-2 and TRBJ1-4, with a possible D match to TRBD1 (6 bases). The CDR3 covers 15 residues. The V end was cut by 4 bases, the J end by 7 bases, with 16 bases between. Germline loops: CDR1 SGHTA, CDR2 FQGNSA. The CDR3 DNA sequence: TGTGCCAGCAGCTCCAAAAGGGGGATTAGTGAAAAACTGTTTTTT. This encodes CASSSKRGISEKLFF.

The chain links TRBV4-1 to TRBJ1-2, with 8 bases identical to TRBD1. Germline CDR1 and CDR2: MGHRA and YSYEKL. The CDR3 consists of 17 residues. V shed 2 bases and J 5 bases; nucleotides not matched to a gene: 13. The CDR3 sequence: CASSQMGGRTGLYGYTF. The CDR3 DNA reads TGCGCCAGCAGCCAAATGGGGGGCCGGACAGGGTTATATGGCTACACCTTC.

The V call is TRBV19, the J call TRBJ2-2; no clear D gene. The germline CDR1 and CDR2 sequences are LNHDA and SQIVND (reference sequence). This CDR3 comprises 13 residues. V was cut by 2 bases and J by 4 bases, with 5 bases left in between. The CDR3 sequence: CASSIYGTGELFF. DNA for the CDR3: TGTGCCAGTAGTATATACGGCACCGGGGAGCTGTTTTTT.